The entry below gives a single T cell receptor (beta chain) sequence along with its context. Antigen unknown. The sample is drawn from a study of shared clonotypes between healthy human individuals. Study conclusions and caveats: Rarefaction demonstrated incomplete sorted-subset sequencing despite large depth. Compared with clonotypes that all four donors shared, non-shared clonotypes had lower generation probabilities. Naive CD4 clonotypes overlapped across a few donors at around 5%.

The J segment lost 0 bases and the V segment lost 0 bases, leaving 4 bases of the junction unmatched. The CDR3 has 16 amino acids. Clones were read by immunoSEQ multiplex PCR, and TCRdb kept only the in-frame ones, dropping some. Here the sample spans over 2 million clones, roughly 94% being singletons. Memory CD4+ cells were the fraction left after CD45RA+ naive selection. The sequence came from a man aged 18 to 29 in good health. The chain combines TRBV23-1 with TRBJ2-7; TRBD1 agrees at 8 bases. TRBV23-1 is an ORF, with its function uncertain. Input material: naive CD4+ T cells sorted from blood. The sample's subset: CD45RA+ positively selected. CDR3 nucleotides: TGCGCCAGCAGTCAATCATGGGACAGGCCCTCCTACGAGCAGTACTTC. This translates into CASSQSWDRPSYEQYF.